Listed below are T cell receptor beta chains from one sample, sequenced in a study of CD8+ T cells in alopecia areata. This table comes from immunoSEQ multiplex PCR, and its TCRdb copy is limited to in-frame clones, with some not included. The top ten hold approximately 4.3% of the sample, which has 150,000 to 200,000 clones, 55% seen once. The sample consisted of CD4+ T cells sorted from blood. These receptors were obtained from a human donor in good health. Both conserved end residues are part of each CDR3. Each record gives: D gene, V gene, J gene, clone size, CDR3 protein, CDR3 DNA. D genes are given only for firm matches. Clone size appears in some rows only: once, few, many, or a class for an expanded clone.

-	TRBV27	TRBJ1-5	few	CASSFRGAENQPQHF	TGTGCCAGCAGTTTCCGCGGGGCAGAGAATCAGCCCCAGCATTTT
-	TRBV11-2	TRBJ2-3	few	CASSLSGDTQYF	TGTGCCAGCAGCTTATCGGGGGATACGCAGTATTTT
-	TRBV25-1	TRBJ2-7	few	CASSARRGDEQYF	TGTGCCAGCAGTGCCCGCAGGGGCGACGAGCAGTACTTC
-	TRBV7-9	TRBJ1-2	few	CASSLVPGEGYTF	TGTGCCAGCAGCTTAGTCCCGGGGGAAGGCTACACCTTC
-	TRBV7-2	TRBJ1-1	few	CASSLEARGNTEAFF	TGTGCCAGCAGCTTAGAGGCCAGGGGTAACACTGAAGCTTTCTTT
-	TRBV5-4	TRBJ1-1	-	CASSLGRRTLNTEAFF	TGTGCCAGCAGCTTGGGTCGAAGGACGTTGAACACTGAAGCTTTCTTT
-	TRBV18	TRBJ2-5	-	CASSSHPGPKETQYF	TGTGCCAGCTCATCCCATCCAGGGCCGAAAGAGACCCAGTACTTC
-	TRBV29-1	TRBJ1-2	-	CSVVRTGPRGYTF	TGCAGCGTCGTACGAACAGGGCCCCGGGGCTACACCTTC
-	TRBV5-4	TRBJ1-2	-	CASSLDGAYGYTF	TGTGCCAGCAGCTTGGATGGGGCCTATGGCTACACCTTC
-	TRBV2	TRBJ2-7	-	CASWGLRYEQYF	TGTGCCAGCTGGGGCCTTCGGTACGAGCAGTACTTC
-	TRBV6-6	TRBJ1-2	few	CASSYSENYGYTF	TGTGCCAGCAGTTACTCAGAGAACTATGGCTACACCTTC
TRBD2	TRBV11-2	TRBJ2-1	-	CASSSRGSGTNNEQFF	TGTGCCAGCAGTTCGCGGGGTAGCGGGACCAACAATGAGCAGTTCTTC
-	TRBV5-4	TRBJ2-3	few	CASSSGVHTDTQYF	TGTGCCAGCAGCTCGGGAGTCCACACAGATACGCAGTATTTT
TRBD1	TRBV10-2	TRBJ2-1	-	CASSWGPGTAYNEQFF	TGCGCCAGCAGTTGGGGACCCGGGACAGCTTACAATGAGCAGTTCTTC
-	TRBV29-1	TRBJ2-7	-	CSVVPPVEQYF	TGCAGCGTTGTCCCCCCTGTCGAGCAGTACTTC
TRBD2	TRBV11-2	TRBJ2-7	few	CASSSSRGEDYEQYF	TGTGCCAGCAGCTCTTCGCGGGGGGAAGACTACGAGCAGTACTTC
TRBD2	TRBV28	TRBJ2-2	-	CASSPKWGGTGELFF	TGTGCCAGCAGCCCCAAGTGGGGGGGCACCGGGGAGCTGTTTTTT
-	TRBV5-1	TRBJ2-1	-	CASSLRQDNEQFF	TGCGCCAGCAGCTTGCGGCAGGACAATGAGCAGTTCTTC
TRBD1	TRBV29-1	TRBJ1-2	-	CSVRQGDVYGYTF	TGCAGCGTTCGACAGGGGGATGTCTATGGCTACACCTTC
TRBD2	TRBV7-4	TRBJ2-1	-	CASSARSAGGSGEQFF	TGTGCCAGCAGCGCTAGGTCAGCGGGAGGGTCCGGTGAGCAGTTCTTC
-	TRBV27	TRBJ2-7	-	CASSLKAAGSYEQYF	TGTGCCAGCAGTTTAAAGGCGGCCGGCTCCTACGAGCAGTACTTC
-	TRBV4-1	TRBJ2-5	-	CASSQDLRGRMETQYF	TGCGCCAGCAGCCAAGATCTACGAGGGAGAATGGAGACCCAGTACTTC
TRBD2	TRBV29-1	TRBJ2-1	-	CSVASRAGGTYNEQFF	TGCAGCGTTGCGTCCCGGGCGGGAGGGACCTACAATGAGCAGTTCTTC
-	TRBV29-1	TRBJ2-2	-	CSVYQTGYTGELFF	TGCAGCGTTTACCAGACAGGATACACCGGGGAGCTGTTTTTT
-	TRBV2	TRBJ1-1	-	CASRTTVMNTEAFF	TGTGCCAGCAGGACGACAGTCATGAACACTGAAGCTTTCTTT
TRBD1	TRBV4-1	TRBJ2-3	-	CASSPVGTGGLDTQYF	TGCGCCAGCAGCCCAGTCGGGACAGGGGGTTTAGATACGCAGTATTTT
TRBD2	TRBV18	TRBJ2-3	-	CASSPALAGGPITQYF	TGTGCCAGCTCACCAGCGCTAGCGGGAGGGCCGATTACGCAGTATTTT
-	TRBV15	TRBJ1-2	-	CATSRDRGNYGYTF	TGTGCCACCAGCAGAGATCGGGGGAACTATGGCTACACCTTC
-	TRBV5-1	TRBJ2-2	-	CASSLALTRRTGELFF	TGCGCCAGCAGCTTGGCCTTGACTAGGCGGACCGGGGAGCTGTTTTTT
-	TRBV7-2	TRBJ2-3	once	CASKSRGGDYTDTQYF	TGTGCCAGCAAATCCAGGGGAGGGGACTACACAGATACGCAGTATTTT